This TCR beta chain was recovered during a study of shared clonotypes between healthy human individuals. Study-level information: Contributing individuals were two females and three males aged 18 to 49.

Between the trimmed V and J ends, which lost 3 bases and 7 bases, there was a span of 6 bases. This CDR3 has 12 residues. CDR1 and CDR2 from the germline V gene are LNHNV and YYDKDF (reference sequence). Scientists sequenced DNA from unsorted PBMC on ten immunoSEQ deep assay plates. Under the authors' procedure: Without quality scores, immunoSEQ junctional reads could not be filtered like full-length reads. Data came from immunoSEQ multiplex PCR; TCRdb stores just in-frame clones and leaves some out. V and J calls plus clone size are reproduced from that table; the DNA served to infer D and trimming. The data show approximately 500,000 clones, almost 80% seen once. The donor cohort consisted entirely of Caucasian adults residing in Nashville, Tennessee.

V usage is TRBV15 and J usage is TRBJ2-2; D is uncertain. The receptor's source is a woman in her forties in good health. Some clones in this sample may be carry-over from other donors' samples. Input material: PBMCs. CDR3: CATSSYLGELFF. CDR3 in DNA: TGTGCCACCAGCAGTTACCTCGGGGAGCTGTTTTTT.